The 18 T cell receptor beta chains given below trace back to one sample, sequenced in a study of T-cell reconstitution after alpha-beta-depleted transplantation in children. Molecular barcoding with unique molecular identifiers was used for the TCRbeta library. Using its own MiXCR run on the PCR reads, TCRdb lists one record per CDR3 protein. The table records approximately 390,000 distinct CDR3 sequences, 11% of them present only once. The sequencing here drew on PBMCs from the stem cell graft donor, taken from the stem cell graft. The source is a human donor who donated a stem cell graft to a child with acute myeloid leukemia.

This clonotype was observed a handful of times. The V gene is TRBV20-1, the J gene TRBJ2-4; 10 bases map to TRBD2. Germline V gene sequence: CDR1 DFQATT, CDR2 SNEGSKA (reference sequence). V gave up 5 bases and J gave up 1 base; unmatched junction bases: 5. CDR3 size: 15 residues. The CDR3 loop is CSADRAGGAKNIQYF. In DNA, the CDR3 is TGCAGTGCTGATCGAGCGGGGGGGGCCAAAAACATTCAGTACTTC.

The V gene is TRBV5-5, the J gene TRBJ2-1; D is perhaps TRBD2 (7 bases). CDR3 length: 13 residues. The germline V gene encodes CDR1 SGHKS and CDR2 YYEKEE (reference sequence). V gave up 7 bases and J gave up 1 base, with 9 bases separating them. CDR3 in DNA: TGTGCCAGCGGGGGGGCGTCCTACAATGAGCAGTTCTTC. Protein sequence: CASGGASYNEQFF.

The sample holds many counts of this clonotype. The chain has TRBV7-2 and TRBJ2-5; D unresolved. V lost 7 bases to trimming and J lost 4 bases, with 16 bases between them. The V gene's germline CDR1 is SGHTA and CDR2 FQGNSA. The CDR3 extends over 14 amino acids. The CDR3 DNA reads TGTGCCAGCACAAAACTGCCGCATGGAGAGACCCAGTACTTC. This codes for CASTKLPHGETQYF.

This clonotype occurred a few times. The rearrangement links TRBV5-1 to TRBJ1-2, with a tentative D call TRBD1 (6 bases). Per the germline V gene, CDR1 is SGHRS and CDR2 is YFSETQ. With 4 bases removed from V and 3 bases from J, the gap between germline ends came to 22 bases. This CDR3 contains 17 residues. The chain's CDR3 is CASSPGQGQAKYYGYTF. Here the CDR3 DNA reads TGCGCCAGCAGCCCGGGACAAGGACAAGCCAAGTACTATGGCTACACCTTC.

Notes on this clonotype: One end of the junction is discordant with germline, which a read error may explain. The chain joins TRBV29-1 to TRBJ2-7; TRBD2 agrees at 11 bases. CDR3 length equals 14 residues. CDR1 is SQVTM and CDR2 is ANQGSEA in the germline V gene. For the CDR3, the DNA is TGCAGCGTTAAAACTAGCGGGAGTTCCTGCGAGCAGTACTTC. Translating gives CSVKTSGSSCEQYF.

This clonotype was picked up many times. DNA for the CDR3: TGCAGCGTTGAAGATCTAGGGACCCAGTACTTC. Translation gives CSVEDLGTQYF. V gene TRBV29-1 combines with J gene TRBJ2-5; D gene uncertain. This CDR3 region has 11 residues. Per germline, CDR1 SQVTM and CDR2 ANQGSEA. Trimming removed 0 bases at V and 7 bases at J, with 6 bases between.

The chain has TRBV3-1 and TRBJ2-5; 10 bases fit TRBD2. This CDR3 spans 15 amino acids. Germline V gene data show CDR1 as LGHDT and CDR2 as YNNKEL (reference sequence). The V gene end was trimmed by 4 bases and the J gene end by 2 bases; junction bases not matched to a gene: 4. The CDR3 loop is CASSRGLAEQETQYF. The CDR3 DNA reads TGTGCCAGCAGCCGAGGACTAGCGGAACAAGAGACCCAGTACTTC.

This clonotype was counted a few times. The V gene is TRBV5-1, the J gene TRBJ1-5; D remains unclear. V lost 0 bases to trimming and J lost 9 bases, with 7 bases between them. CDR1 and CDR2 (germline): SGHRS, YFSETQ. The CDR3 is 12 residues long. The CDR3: CASSLGEGPQHF. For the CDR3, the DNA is TGCGCCAGCAGCTTGGGGGAGGGGCCCCAGCATTTT.

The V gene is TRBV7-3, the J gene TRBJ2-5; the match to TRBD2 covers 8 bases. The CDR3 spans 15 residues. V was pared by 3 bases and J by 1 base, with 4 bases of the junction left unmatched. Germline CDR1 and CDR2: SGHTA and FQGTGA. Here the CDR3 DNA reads TGTGCCAGCAGCTTTACGGGAGGGTCCCAAGAGACCCAGTACTTC. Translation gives CASSFTGGSQETQYF.

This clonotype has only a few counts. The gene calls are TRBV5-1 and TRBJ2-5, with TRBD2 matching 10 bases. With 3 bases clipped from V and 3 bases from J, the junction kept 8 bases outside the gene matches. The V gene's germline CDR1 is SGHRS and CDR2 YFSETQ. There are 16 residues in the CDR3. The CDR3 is CASSSLAGATKETQYF. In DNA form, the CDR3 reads TGCGCCAGCAGCTCCCTAGCGGGGGCCACTAAAGAGACCCAGTACTTC.

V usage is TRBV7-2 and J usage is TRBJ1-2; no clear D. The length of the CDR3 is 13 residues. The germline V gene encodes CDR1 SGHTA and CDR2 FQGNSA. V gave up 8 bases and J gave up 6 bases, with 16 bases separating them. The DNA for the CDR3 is TGTGCCAGCGCTTTGGGTGGTCCCAATGGCTACACCTTC. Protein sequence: CASALGGPNGYTF.

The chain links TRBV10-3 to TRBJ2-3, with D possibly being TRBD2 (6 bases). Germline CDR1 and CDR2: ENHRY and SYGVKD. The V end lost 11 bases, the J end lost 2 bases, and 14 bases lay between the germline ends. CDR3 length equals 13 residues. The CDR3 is CAALGLITDTQYF. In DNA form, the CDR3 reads TGTGCCGCCCTTGGACTAATCACAGATACGCAGTATTTT.

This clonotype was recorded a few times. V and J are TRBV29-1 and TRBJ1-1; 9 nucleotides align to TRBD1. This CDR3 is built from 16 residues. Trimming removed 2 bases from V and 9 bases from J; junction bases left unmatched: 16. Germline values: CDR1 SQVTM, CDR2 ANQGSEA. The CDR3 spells CSVERGQGSVFRKAFF. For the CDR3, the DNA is TGCAGCGTTGAAAGGGGACAGGGCTCGGTTTTTCGCAAAGCTTTCTTT.

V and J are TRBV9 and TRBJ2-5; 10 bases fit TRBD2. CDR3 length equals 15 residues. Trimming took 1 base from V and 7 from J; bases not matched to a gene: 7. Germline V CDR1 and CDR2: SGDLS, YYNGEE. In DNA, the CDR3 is TGTGCCAGCAGCGTATCAGCGGGGGGGCACGGGACCCAGTACTTC. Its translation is CASSVSAGGHGTQYF.

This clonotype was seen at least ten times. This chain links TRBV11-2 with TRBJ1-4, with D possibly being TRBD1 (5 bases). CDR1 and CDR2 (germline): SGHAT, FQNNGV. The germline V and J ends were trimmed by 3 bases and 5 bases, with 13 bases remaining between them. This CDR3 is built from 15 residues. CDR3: CASSLGDRRNEKLFF. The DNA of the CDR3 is TGTGCCAGCAGCTTGGGAGACAGACGAAATGAAAAACTGTTTTTT.

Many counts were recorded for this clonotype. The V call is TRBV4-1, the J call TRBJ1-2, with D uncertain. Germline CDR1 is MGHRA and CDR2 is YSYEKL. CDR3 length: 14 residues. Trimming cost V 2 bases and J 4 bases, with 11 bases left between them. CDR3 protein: CASSQRTWSYGYTF. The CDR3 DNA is TGCGCCAGCAGCCAAAGAACCTGGTCCTATGGCTACACCTTC.

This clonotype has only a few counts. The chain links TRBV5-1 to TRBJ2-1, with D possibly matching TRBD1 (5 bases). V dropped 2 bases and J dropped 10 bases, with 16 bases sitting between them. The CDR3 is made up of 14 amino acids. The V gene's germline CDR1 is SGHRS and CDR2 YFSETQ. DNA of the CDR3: TGCGCCAGCAGCTTAAATCTTCAGGGTGGGGAGCAGTTCTTC. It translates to CASSLNLQGGEQFF.

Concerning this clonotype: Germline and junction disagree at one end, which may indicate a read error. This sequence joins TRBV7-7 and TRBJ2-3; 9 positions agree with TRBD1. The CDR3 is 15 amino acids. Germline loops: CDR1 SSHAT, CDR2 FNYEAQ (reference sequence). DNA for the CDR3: TGTGCTAGCAGCTTAGGACCACAGGGGGCGAATACGCAGTATTTT. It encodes CASSLGPQGANTQYF.